This T cell receptor (beta chain) derives from a study of blood T cell repertoires in COVID-19. Study-level background: Acute-phase and convalescent COVID-19 samples originated in the United States, Italy and Spain. From T cells, B-cell-depleted T cells, or PBMCs came the material, which was cDNA or gDNA.

Trimming removed 8 bases from V and 2 bases from J, with 18 bases in between. CDR1 SNHLY and CDR2 FYNNEI come from the germline V gene. The CDR3 extends over 15 amino acids. Original handling: Amplifying reference gene primers gave estimates of nucleated cell counts. Assay used: immunoSEQ multiplex PCR; TCRdb lists only in-frame clones, some missing. The V and J calls and the clone size are those of that table, but D and trimming were determined from the DNA. The sample has approximately 140,000 clones; 87% are singletons. This rearrangement joins TRBV2 to TRBJ1-2; no reliable D call. The sequence was obtained from an older woman with active or convalescent COVID-19. The sample consisted of peripheral blood. The CDR3 protein is CASHHQRSGNYGYTF. The CDR3 DNA reads as TGTGCCAGCCATCATCAGCGGTCCGGGAACTATGGCTACACCTTC.